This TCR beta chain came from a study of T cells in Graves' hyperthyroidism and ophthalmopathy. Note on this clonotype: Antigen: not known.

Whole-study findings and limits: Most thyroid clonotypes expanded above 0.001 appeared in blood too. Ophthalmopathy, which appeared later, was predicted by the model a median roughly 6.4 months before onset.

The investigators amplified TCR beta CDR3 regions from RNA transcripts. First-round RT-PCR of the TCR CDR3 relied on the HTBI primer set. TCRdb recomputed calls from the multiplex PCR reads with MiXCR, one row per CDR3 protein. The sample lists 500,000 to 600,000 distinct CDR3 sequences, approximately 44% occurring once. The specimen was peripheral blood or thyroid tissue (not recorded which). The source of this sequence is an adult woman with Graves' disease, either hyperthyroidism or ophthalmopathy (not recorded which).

The CDR3 reads CSATNGLETREQYF. In DNA form, the CDR3 reads TGCAGTGCTACTAATGGACTAGAAACCCGCGAGCAGTACTTC. The V call is TRBV20-1, the J call TRBJ2-7, with 7 bases lining up with TRBD2. Trimming at V came to 4 bases and at J to 6 bases, leaving 12 bases not matched to a gene. Germline V gene sequence: CDR1 DFQATT, CDR2 SNEGSKA (reference sequence). The CDR3 is 14 amino acids.